This record covers a single TCR beta chain. The CDR3 consists of 15 residues. CDR1 is MNHNS and CDR2 is SASEGT in the germline V gene. The V segment lost 0 bases and the J segment 5 bases; nucleotides outside the gene matches: 6. This sample was taken from a study of blood T cell repertoires in COVID-19. Study overall: The United States, Italy and Spain were the sources of the acute and convalescent COVID-19 samples. PBMCs, B-cell-depleted T cells, or T cells provided the cDNA or gDNA that made up the material.

Original data processing: Amplification from reference gene primers served as the basis for estimated nucleated cell counts. Repertoires were generated with immunoSEQ multiplex PCR, while TCRdb's copy carries only in-frame clones and drops some. V, J and clone size reflect that table, while D and trimming were determined from the DNA. This table holds roughly 40,000 clones, about 82% found once. The V gene is TRBV6-1, the J gene TRBJ1-2; 7 nucleotides match TRBD1. The sequencing sample was made of peripheral blood. This clonotype was sampled from a man between 65 and 85 years old with acute or convalescent COVID-19. CDR3 sequence (DNA): TGTGCCAGCAGTGAAGCTATTGGACAGGCTTATGGCTACACCTTC. Translated, it gives CASSEAIGQAYGYTF.